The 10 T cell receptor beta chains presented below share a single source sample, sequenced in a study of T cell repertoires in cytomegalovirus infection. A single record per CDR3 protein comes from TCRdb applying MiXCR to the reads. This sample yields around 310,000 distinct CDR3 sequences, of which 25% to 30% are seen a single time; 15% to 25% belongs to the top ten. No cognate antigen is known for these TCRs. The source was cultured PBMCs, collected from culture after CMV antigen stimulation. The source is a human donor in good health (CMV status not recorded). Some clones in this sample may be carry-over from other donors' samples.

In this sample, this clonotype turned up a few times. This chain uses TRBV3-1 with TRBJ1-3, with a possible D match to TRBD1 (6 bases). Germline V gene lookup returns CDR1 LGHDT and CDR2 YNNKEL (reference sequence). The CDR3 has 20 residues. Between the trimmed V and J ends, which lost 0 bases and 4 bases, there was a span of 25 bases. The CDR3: CASSQEGTGPPSMEGNTIYF. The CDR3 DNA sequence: TGTGCCAGCAGCCAAGAAGGAACAGGGCCCCCCTCGATGGAAGGAAACACCATATATTTT.

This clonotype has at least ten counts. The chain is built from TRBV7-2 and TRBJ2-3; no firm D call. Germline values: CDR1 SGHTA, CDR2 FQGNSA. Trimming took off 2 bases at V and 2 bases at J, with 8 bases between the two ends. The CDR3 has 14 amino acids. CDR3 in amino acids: CASSLYRITDTQYF. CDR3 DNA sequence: TGTGCCAGCAGCTTATACCGTATCACAGATACGCAGTATTTT.

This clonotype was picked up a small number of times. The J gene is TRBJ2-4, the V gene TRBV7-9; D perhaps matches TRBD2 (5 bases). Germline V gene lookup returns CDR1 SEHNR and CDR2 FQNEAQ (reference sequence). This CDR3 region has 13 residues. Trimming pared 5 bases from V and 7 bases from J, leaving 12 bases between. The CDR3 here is CASSPEGGNIQYF. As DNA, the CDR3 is TGTGCCAGCAGCCCCGAGGGCGGTAACATTCAGTACTTC.

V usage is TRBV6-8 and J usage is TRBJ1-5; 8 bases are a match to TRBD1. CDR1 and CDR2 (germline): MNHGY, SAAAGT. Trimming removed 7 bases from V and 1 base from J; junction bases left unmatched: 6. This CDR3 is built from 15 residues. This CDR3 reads CASKEYRGSNQPQHF. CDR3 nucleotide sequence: TGTGCCAGCAAAGAGTACAGGGGGAGCAATCAGCCCCAGCATTTT.

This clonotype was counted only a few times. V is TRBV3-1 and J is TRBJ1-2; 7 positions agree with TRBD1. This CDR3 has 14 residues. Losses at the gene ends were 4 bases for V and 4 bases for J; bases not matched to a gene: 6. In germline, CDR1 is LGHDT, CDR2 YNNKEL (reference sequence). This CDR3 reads CASSPGTDSYGYTF. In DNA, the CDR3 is TGTGCCAGCAGCCCTGGGACAGACAGCTATGGCTACACCTTC.

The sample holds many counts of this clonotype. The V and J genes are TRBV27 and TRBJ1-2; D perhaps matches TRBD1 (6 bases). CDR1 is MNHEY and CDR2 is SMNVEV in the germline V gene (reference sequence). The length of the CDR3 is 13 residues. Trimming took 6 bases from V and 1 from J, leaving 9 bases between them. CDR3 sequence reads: CASSRTVNYGYTF. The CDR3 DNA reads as TGTGCCAGCAGCCGGACAGTTAACTATGGCTACACCTTC.

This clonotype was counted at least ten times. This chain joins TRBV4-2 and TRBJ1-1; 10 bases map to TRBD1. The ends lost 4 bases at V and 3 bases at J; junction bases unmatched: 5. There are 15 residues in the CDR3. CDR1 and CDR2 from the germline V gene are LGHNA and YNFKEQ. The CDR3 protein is CASSLGQGKDTEAFF. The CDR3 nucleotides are TGTGCCAGCAGCCTGGGACAGGGGAAAGACACTGAAGCTTTCTTT.

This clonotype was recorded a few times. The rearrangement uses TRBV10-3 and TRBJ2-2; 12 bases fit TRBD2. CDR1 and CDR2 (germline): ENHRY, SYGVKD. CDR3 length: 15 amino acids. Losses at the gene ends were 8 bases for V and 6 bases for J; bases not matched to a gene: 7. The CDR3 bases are TGTGCCATCGGGCAACTAGCGGGAGGTTCCGGGGAGCTGTTTTTT. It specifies CAIGQLAGGSGELFF.

The CDR3 DNA reads TGTGCCAGCTCACCGGGAGAGGGAAATTCACCCCTCCACTTT. Amino acid sequence: CASSPGEGNSPLHF. The rearrangement uses TRBV18 and TRBJ1-6; D is unresolved. V gave up 3 bases and J gave up 7 bases, with 10 bases separating them. The germline V gene encodes CDR1 KGHSH and CDR2 LQKENI. This CDR3 contains 14 residues.

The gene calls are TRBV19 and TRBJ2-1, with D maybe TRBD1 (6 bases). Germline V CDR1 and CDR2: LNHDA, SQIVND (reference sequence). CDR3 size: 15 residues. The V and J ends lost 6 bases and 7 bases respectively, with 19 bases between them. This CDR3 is CASRPLDRFPNEQFF. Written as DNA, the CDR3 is TGTGCCAGTAGGCCTCTCGACAGGTTTCCGAATGAGCAGTTCTTC.